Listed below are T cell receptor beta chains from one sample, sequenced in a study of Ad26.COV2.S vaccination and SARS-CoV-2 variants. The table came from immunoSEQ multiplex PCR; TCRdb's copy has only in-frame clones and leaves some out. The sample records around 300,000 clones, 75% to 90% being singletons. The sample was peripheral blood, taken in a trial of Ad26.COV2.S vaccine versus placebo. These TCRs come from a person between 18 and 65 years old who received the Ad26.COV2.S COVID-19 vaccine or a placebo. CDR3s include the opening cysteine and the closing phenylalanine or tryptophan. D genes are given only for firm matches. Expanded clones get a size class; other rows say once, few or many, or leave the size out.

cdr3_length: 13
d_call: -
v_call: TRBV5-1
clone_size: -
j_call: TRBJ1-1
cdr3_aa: CASSPIADSKAFF
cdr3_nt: TGCGCCAGCAGCCCGATTGCCGACAGTAAGGCTTTCTTT

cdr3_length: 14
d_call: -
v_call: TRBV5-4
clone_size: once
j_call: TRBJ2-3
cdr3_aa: CASSLAAGTDTQYF
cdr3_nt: TGTGCCAGCAGCTTGGCTGCGGGCACAGATACGCAGTATTTT

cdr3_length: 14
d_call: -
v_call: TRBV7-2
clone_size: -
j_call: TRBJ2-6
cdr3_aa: CASSRPSGANVLTF
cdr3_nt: TGTGCCAGCAGCCGGCCGTCTGGGGCCAACGTCCTGACTTTC

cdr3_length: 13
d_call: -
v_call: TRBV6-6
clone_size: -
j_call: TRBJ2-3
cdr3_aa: CASCLMSRDTQYF
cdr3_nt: TGTGCCAGCTGCCTAATGAGCCGTGATACGCAGTATTTT

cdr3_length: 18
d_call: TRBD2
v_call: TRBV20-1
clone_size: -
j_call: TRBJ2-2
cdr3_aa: CSASLIAGGLANTGELFF
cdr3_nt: TGCAGTGCTAGTCTAATAGCGGGGGGGCTGGCGAACACCGGGGAGCTGTTTTTT

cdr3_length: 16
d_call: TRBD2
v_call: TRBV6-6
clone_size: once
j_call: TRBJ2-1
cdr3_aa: CASSYLTSGTYNEQFF
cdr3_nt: TGTGCCAGCAGTTACTTGACTAGCGGGACTTACAATGAGCAGTTCTTC

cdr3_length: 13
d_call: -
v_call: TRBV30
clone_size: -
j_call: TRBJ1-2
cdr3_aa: CAYIRDSNYGYTF
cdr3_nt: TGTGCCTATATCAGAGACAGTAACTATGGCTACACCTTC

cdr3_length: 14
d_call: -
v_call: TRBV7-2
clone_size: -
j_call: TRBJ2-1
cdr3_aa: CASSSSTFYNEQFF
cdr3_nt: TGTGCCAGCAGCTCATCCACCTTCTACAATGAGCAGTTCTTC

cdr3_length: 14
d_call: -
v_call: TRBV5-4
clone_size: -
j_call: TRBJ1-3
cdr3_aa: CASSAGTSGNTIYF
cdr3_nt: TGTGCCAGCAGCGCAGGGACATCTGGAAACACCATATATTTT

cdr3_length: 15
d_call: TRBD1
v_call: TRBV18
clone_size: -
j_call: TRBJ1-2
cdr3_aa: CASSPTGQGAPGYTF
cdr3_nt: TGTGCCAGCTCACCGACTGGACAGGGGGCGCCCGGCTACACCTTC

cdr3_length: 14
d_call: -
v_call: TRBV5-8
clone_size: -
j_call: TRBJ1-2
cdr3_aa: CASSHRLGVYGYTF
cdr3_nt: TGTGCCAGCAGCCACAGGCTTGGGGTCTATGGCTACACCTTC

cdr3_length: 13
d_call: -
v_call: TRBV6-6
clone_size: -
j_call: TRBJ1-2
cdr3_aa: CASSYWGGYGYTF
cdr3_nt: TGTGCCAGCAGTTACTGGGGGGGCTATGGCTACACCTTC

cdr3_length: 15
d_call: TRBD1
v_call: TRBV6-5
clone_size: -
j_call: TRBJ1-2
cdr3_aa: CASSTILQGAYGYTF
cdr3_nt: TGTGCCAGCAGTACTATACTACAGGGGGCCTATGGCTACACCTTC

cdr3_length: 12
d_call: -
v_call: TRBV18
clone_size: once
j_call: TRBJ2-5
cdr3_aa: CASSPYAETQYF
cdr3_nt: TGTGCCAGCTCACCATATGCCGAGACCCAGTACTTC